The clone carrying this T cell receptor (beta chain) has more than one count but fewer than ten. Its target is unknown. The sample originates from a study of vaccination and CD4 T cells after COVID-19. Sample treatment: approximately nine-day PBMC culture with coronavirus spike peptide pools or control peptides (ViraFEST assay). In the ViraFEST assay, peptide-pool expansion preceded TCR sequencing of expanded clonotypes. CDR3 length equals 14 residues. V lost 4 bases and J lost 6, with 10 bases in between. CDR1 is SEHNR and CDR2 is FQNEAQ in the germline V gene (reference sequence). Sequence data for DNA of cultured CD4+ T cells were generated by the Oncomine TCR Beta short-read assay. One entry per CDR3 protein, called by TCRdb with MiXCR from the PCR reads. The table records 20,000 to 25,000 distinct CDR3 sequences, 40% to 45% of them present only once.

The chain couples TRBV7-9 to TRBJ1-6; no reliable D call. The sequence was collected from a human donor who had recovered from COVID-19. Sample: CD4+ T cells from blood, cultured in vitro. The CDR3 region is CASSSGVANSPLHF. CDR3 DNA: TGTGCCAGCAGCTCAGGAGTAGCTAATTCACCCCTCCACTTT.